The sequence of this T cell receptor (beta chain) was determined in a study of cytomegalovirus exposure and HLA in healthy donors. For the study at large: Among approximately 400 genotyped donors, more than 65% fell in the Caucasian-associated ancestry cluster.

Study-wide findings and caveats: When analyzed later, the rates of TCR association showed variation by HLA locus, with DRB1 the most and HLA-C the fewest.

With 8 bases removed from V and 10 bases from J, the gap between germline ends came to 17 bases. This CDR3 is 12 amino acids long. CDR1 MNHEY and CDR2 SMNVEV come from the germline V gene (reference sequence). A multiplex PCR was run with 60 Vbeta primers and 13 Jbeta primers. Per the authors' pipeline: A later analysis tallied roughly 77 million unique TCR beta chains, about 9.9 million of them shared. Libraries were prepared by immunoSEQ multiplex PCR; TCRdb keeps only in-frame clonotypes and omits some of them. V, J and clone size are those of that table, while D and trimming were read from the DNA. The data show some 120,000 clones, under 90% seen once. Remarks on this clone: The antigen remains unidentified.

This sequence joins TRBV27 and TRBJ1-1, with D uncertain. This receptor was obtained from a woman aged 25 to 39 in good health and CMV-seronegative. The sequencing input was PBMCs. The CDR3 bases are TGTGCCAGCTTACACGGGTTGGAGGGAGCTTTCTTT. The encoded protein is CASLHGLEGAFF.